One and the same sample provided the 2 T cell receptor beta chains below, sequenced in a study of T and B cells in COVID-19 patients. TRB rearrangements were amplified by multiplex PCR with BIOMED2 TRB-A/B primers. TCRdb ran MiXCR on the multiplex PCR reads and lists one entry per CDR3 protein. Of fewer than 9,500 distinct CDR3 sequences in the sample, approximately 27% were seen once. Blood genomic DNA input for TRB amplification was about 240-550 ng. Sequenced input: blood. The receptors shown here come from a human donor who had recovered from COVID-19.

This clonotype was detected once. This sequence joins TRBV5-4 and TRBJ2-7, with D tentatively TRBD2 (6 bases). The CDR3 length is 16 residues. In germline, CDR1 is SGHNT, CDR2 YYREEE (reference sequence). The germline V and J ends were trimmed by 4 bases and 0 bases, with 17 bases remaining between them. CDR3 sequence reads: CASSPQMGLSSYEQYF. DNA for the CDR3: TGTGCCAGCAGCCCCCAGATGGGACTTAGCTCCTACGAGCAGTACTTC.

This chain links TRBV12-3 or TRBV12-4 with TRBJ2-1, with D unclear. The CDR3 totals 11 residues. CDR3 coding DNA: TGTGCTAGTGGTTTGAGGAATGAGCAGTTCTTC. It is translated as CASGLRNEQFF.